A selection of T cell receptor beta chains follows, all from one sample in a study of shared clonotypes between healthy human individuals. Only in-frame clones appear in the TCRdb table, and some are missing; sequencing was by immunoSEQ multiplex PCR. This sample has some 900,000 clones; more than 75% occur once, and the top ten carry around 1.5%. Sequencing used memory CD4+ T cells sorted from blood. The receptors stem from a man younger than 30 in good health. Each CDR3 is given with its conserved first and last residue. Each record gives: clone size, J gene, D gene, V gene, CDR3 DNA, CDR3 protein. The D gene is left open where the match is weak. Expanded clones are given a class, and other clones once, few, many or no size at all.

>.|TRBJ2-7|.|TRBV30
TGTGCCTGGAGTGTACTGGACGAGCAGTACTTC
CAWSVLDEQYF
>.|TRBJ2-7|.|TRBV5-6
TGTGCCAGCAGCCCCCCGGGCCTAAGAGGGACATACGAGCAGTACTTC
CASSPPGLRGTYEQYF
>once|TRBJ2-5|TRBD1|TRBV6-1
TGTGCCAGCAGTGACGACAGGGAAGAGACCCAGTACTTC
CASSDDREETQYF
>.|TRBJ1-4|.|TRBV4-1
TGCGCCAGCAGCACCGGGGGCTCGGGCGAAAAACTGTTTTTT
CASSTGGSGEKLFF
>.|TRBJ1-1|.|TRBV28
TGTGCCAGCAGTTTGAAGACGACTGAAGCTTTCTTT
CASSLKTTEAFF
>few|TRBJ2-2|TRBD2|TRBV10-1
TGCGCCAGCTCCCCCCGGCGGGAGTACACCGGGGAGCTGTTTTTT
CASSPRREYTGELFF
>.|TRBJ2-7|.|TRBV6-1
TGTGCCAGCAGGGCGGGACTGCAAAACGAGCAGTACTTC
CASRAGLQNEQYF
>.|TRBJ1-1|.|TRBV11-2
TGTGCCAGCAGCCAACCGCCAGGGCCAGCCGAAGCTTTCTTT
CASSQPPGPAEAFF
>.|TRBJ1-3|.|TRBV5-4
TGTGCCAGCAGCTTGTACGCAGGATCTGGAAACACCATATATTTT
CASSLYAGSGNTIYF
>few|TRBJ1-5|.|TRBV19
TGTGCCAGTAGCCGAACAGTCAATCAGCCCCAGCATTTT
CASSRTVNQPQHF